One sample yielded the 30 T cell receptor beta chains listed below, sequenced in a study of CD8 T cells in Susac syndrome. Reverse transcription of about 0.5 to 1 ug RNA used random hexamers. TCRdb re-derived calls from the immunoSEQ multiplex PCR reads in MiXCR, one entry per CDR3 protein. The sample carries about 250,000 distinct CDR3 sequences, around 93% recorded once. Sample: CD4+ T cells from PBMCs. These receptors all come from a human donor with multiple sclerosis.

The chain joins TRBV7-2 to TRBJ2-5, with D tentatively TRBD2 (5 bases). V shed 0 bases and J shed 4 bases, with 12 bases lying between them. Germline CDR1 SGHTA, CDR2 FQGNSA. The CDR3 covers 15 residues. The CDR3 coding sequence is TGTGCCAGCAGCTTAGCGCTGCGGGCGGGAGAGACCCAGTACTTC. Encoded protein: CASSLALRAGETQYF.

The rearrangement uses TRBV20-1 and TRBJ1-5; 10 bases agree with TRBD1. The CDR3 totals 14 residues. Losses at the gene ends were 5 bases for V and 3 bases for J; bases not matched to a gene: 4. Germline values: CDR1 DFQATT, CDR2 SNEGSKA (reference sequence). This CDR3 is CSASGQGDNQPQHF. CDR3 coding DNA: TGCAGTGCTTCCGGACAGGGGGACAATCAGCCCCAGCATTTT.

The CDR3 protein is CASSQLAEVAGTQYF. Written as DNA, the CDR3 is TGCGCCAGCAGCCAACTAGCGGAGGTGGCAGGGACCCAGTACTTC. The chain employs TRBV4-1 and TRBJ2-5; TRBD2 aligns across 7 bases. V lost 2 bases, J lost 7 bases, and 10 bases stayed unmatched. Germline CDR1 and CDR2: MGHRA and YSYEKL. The CDR3 contains 15 residues.

The chain combines TRBV12-3 or TRBV12-4 with TRBJ1-4; D is uncertain. The CDR3 totals 13 residues. V lost 3 bases and J 12 bases, leaving 14 bases between the germline ends. The CDR3 DNA reads TGTGCCAGCAGTTTTTTCCCGAGTAGAGAACTGTTTTTT. Its translation: CASSFFPSRELFF.

The rearrangement uses TRBV6-4 and TRBJ2-3; 9 bases line up with TRBD2. This CDR3 comprises 16 residues. J gave up 1 base and V 4 bases, and 6 bases lay outside the gene matches. CDR1 and CDR2 from the germline V gene are MRHNA and SNTAGT. In DNA, the CDR3 is TGTGCCAGCAGTGTAGGAGCGGGGGGCCGCACAGATACGCAGTATTTT. The encoded protein is CASSVGAGGRTDTQYF.

This clonotype has a handful of counts. One end of the junction does not line up with germline, which may come from a read error. The V gene is TRBV5-1, the J gene TRBJ2-3; 7 bases are a match to TRBD1. Per germline, CDR1 SGHRS and CDR2 YFSETQ. There are 14 residues in the CDR3. The CDR3 spells CASSPGQSTDTQYF. CDR3 DNA sequence: TGTGCCAGCAGCCCGGGACAGAGCACAGATACGCAGTATTTT.

The chain links TRBV3-1 to TRBJ1-5; 7 nucleotides line up with TRBD1. The V gene end was trimmed by 0 bases and the J gene end by 7 bases; junction bases not matched to a gene: 9. From germline, CDR1 is LGHDT and CDR2 YNNKEL (reference sequence). The CDR3 runs 16 residues. The CDR3 sequence is CASSQDLEGAGQPQHF. CDR3 bases: TGTGCCAGCAGCCAAGATCTGGAGGGGGCAGGGCAGCCCCAGCATTTT.

The rearrangement uses TRBV20-1 and TRBJ1-1; no clear D. The CDR3 is 13 residues long. CDR1 is DFQATT and CDR2 is SNEGSKA in the germline V gene (reference sequence). Trimming left V 3 bases short and J 5 bases short, with 13 bases between. CDR3 sequence reads: CSASRLAGTEAFF. The CDR3 coding sequence is TGCAGTGCTAGCCGGCTCGCGGGGACTGAAGCTTTCTTT.

The rearrangement joins TRBV12-3 or TRBV12-4 to TRBJ2-1; possibly TRBD1 for D (6 bases). The V end was cut by 3 bases, the J end by 3 bases, with 18 bases between. The CDR3 is 17 residues long. CDR3 amino acids: CASSFGVGTGLYNEQFF. Written as DNA, the CDR3 is TGTGCCAGCAGTTTCGGAGTAGGTACAGGGCTCTACAATGAGCAGTTCTTC.

The rearrangement joins TRBV19 to TRBJ2-4; no definite D call. V was clipped by 2 bases and J by 5 bases, with 4 bases between them. Looked up from germline, CDR1 is LNHDA and CDR2 is SQIVND (reference sequence). The CDR3 is 12 amino acids. This CDR3 is CASSIPQNIQYF. For the CDR3, the DNA is TGTGCCAGTAGTATACCCCAAAACATTCAGTACTTC.

This chain connects TRBV7-9 to TRBJ1-1, with 7 bases aligning to TRBD1. The germline V gene has CDR1 SEHNR and CDR2 FQNEAQ (reference sequence). With V trimmed by 5 bases and J by 7 bases, 16 bases remained unmatched. The CDR3 consists of 16 residues. CDR3 residues: CASSQASGTAYVEAFF. CDR3 coding DNA: TGTGCCAGCAGCCAAGCTTCCGGGACAGCCTATGTTGAAGCTTTCTTT.

This chain joins TRBV5-1 and TRBJ2-7; the D gene is possibly TRBD1 (6 bases). This CDR3 has 14 residues. The germline gives CDR1 SGHRS, CDR2 YFSETQ. Trimming pared 0 bases from V and 3 bases from J, leaving 10 bases between. The CDR3 region has the DNA TGCGCCAGCAGCTTGGGTATACAGGGCTACGAGCAGTACTTC. This codes for CASSLGIQGYEQYF.

The chain uses TRBV11-1 and TRBJ2-6; D might be TRBD1 or TRBD2, each matching 5 bases. This CDR3 region has 17 residues. V gave up 5 bases and J gave up 1 base, with 15 bases separating them. The germline gives CDR1 SGHAT, CDR2 FQDESV (reference sequence). In nucleotides, the CDR3 is TGTGCCAGCAGCAACGGGGACGGTCGGTCTGGGGCCAACGTCCTGACTTTC. The encoded protein is CASSNGDGRSGANVLTF.

The chain recombines TRBV4-1 with TRBJ2-7, with TRBD1 as a possible D gene (6 bases). Deletions cut 4 bases from V and 3 bases from J, with 16 bases between. Germline V gives CDR1 MGHRA, CDR2 YSYEKL. This CDR3 is built from 15 residues. CDR3 sequence: CASSPGGGQRYEQYF. The CDR3 DNA reads as TGCGCCAGCAGCCCAGGTGGGGGCCAGCGCTACGAGCAGTACTTC.

This clonotype was recorded once. The chain recombines TRBV7-9 with TRBJ1-1; 7 nucleotides align to TRBD1. Germline V lookup: CDR1 SEHNR, CDR2 FQNEAQ (reference sequence). CDR3 size: 14 residues. Germline trimming cut 1 base from V and 6 bases from J; bases unmatched to any gene: 5. The CDR3 coding sequence is TGTGCCAGCAGCTTAGTTTCAGGGGGACCTGAAGCTTTCTTT. It codes for CASSLVSGGPEAFF.

V and J are TRBV5-4 and TRBJ1-6; 9 nucleotides match TRBD1. The length of the CDR3 is 15 residues. Germline V CDR1 and CDR2: SGHNT, YYREEE (reference sequence). The V gene end was trimmed by 4 bases and the J gene end by 9 bases; junction bases not matched to a gene: 8. CDR3 region: CASSRGQGEASPLHF. DNA for the CDR3: TGTGCCAGCAGCCGGGGACAGGGCGAAGCTTCACCCCTCCACTTT.

A single count supports this clonotype. The chain joins TRBV5-1 to TRBJ2-3, with TRBD2 as a possible D gene (6 bases). Germline values: CDR1 SGHRS, CDR2 YFSETQ. The CDR3 consists of 17 residues. The V end was cut by 4 bases, the J end by 2 bases, with 20 bases between. CDR3 region: CASSPGRGPQTTDTQYF. The CDR3 DNA sequence: TGCGCCAGCAGCCCCGGGCGGGGACCTCAGACCACAGATACGCAGTATTTT.

This clonotype came up once. V usage is TRBV30 and J usage is TRBJ2-1, with D tentatively TRBD1 or TRBD2 (5 bases each). The V end was cut by 0 bases, the J end by 10 bases, with 13 bases between. Per the germline V gene, CDR1 is GTSNPN and CDR2 is SVGIG (reference sequence). The CDR3 has 13 amino acids. The CDR3 here is CAWSVGLAGEQFF. In DNA form, the CDR3 reads TGTGCCTGGAGTGTAGGGCTAGCAGGGGAGCAGTTCTTC. The variable domain in full, completed from reference TRBV30 and TRBJ2-1, reads SQTIHQWPATLVQPVGSPLSLECTVEGTSNPNLYWYRQAAGRGLQLLFYSVGIGQISSEVPQNLSASRPQDRQFILSSKKLLLSDSGFYLCAWSVGLAGEQFFGPGTRLTVL.

The J gene is TRBJ1-2, the V gene TRBV6-1, with D perhaps TRBD1 (5 bases). The germline V gene encodes CDR1 MNHNS and CDR2 SASEGT. There are 15 residues in the CDR3. The V gene lost 10 bases and the J gene lost 3 bases, with 21 bases spanning the gap. CDR3 amino acids: CATLSAGSFYYGYTF. The CDR3, as DNA: TGTGCCACACTGAGCGCAGGGTCGTTCTACTATGGCTACACCTTC.

The chain has TRBV14 and TRBJ2-7; 15 nucleotides align to TRBD2. The CDR3 has 18 amino acids. J lost 5 bases, V lost 1 base, and 9 bases had no gene match. Germline V CDR1 and CDR2: SGHDN, FVKESK. CDR3 nucleotides: TGTGCCAGCAGCCAAGCGCCGGGACTAGCGGGAGGATTCGACGAGCAGTACGTC. It yields the protein CASSQAPGLAGGFDEQYV.

V usage is TRBV24-1 and J usage is TRBJ2-3; weak D call: TRBD2 (6 bases). This CDR3 is 15 amino acids long. The V end lost 2 bases, the J end lost 1 base, and 9 bases lay between the germline ends. The germline gives CDR1 KGHDR, CDR2 SFDVKD. This CDR3 is CATSDWASGTDTQYF. As DNA, the CDR3 is TGTGCCACCAGTGATTGGGCTAGCGGCACAGATACGCAGTATTTT.

This chain links TRBV30 with TRBJ2-7; weak D call: TRBD1 (5 bases). The V end lost 2 bases, the J end lost 4 bases, and 9 bases lay between the germline ends. Germline CDR1 is GTSNPN and CDR2 is SVGIG (reference sequence). This CDR3 contains 12 residues. This CDR3 reads CAWSQGTYEQYF. In DNA form, the CDR3 reads TGTGCCTGGAGTCAGGGCACGTACGAGCAGTACTTC.

The J gene is TRBJ2-7, the V gene TRBV5-1; D call uncertain. Trimming removed 0 bases at V and 0 bases at J, with 7 bases between. This CDR3 comprises 14 residues. CDR1 SGHRS and CDR2 YFSETQ come from the germline V gene. The CDR3 reads CASSLASHSYEQYF. For the CDR3, the DNA is TGCGCCAGCAGCTTGGCCAGCCACTCCTACGAGCAGTACTTC.

CDR3 DNA: TGTGCCAGCAGCCCAGATGATGTGGCGGGCCAAGAGACCCAGTACTTC. Protein product: CASSPDDVAGQETQYF. The genes are TRBV13 and TRBJ2-5, with a possible D match to TRBD2 (5 bases). V was clipped by 5 bases and J by 1 base, with 17 bases between them. From germline, CDR1 is PRHDT and CDR2 FYEKMQ (reference sequence). The CDR3 length is 16 residues.

The CDR3 protein is CASSLVRAGANVLTF. The DNA for the CDR3 is TGTGCCAGCAGCTTAGTCAGGGCCGGGGCCAACGTCCTGACTTTC. This chain joins TRBV7-2 and TRBJ2-6; D is possibly TRBD1 (5 bases). Trimming removed 1 base from V and 4 bases from J, with 8 bases in between. CDR1 is SGHTA and CDR2 is FQGNSA in the germline V gene. The CDR3 has 15 amino acids.

The chain is built from TRBV12-3 or TRBV12-4 and TRBJ2-1, with a weak D call TRBD1 (6 bases). Trimming shortened V by 7 bases and J by 7 bases, and 14 bases separated the two germline ends. The CDR3 extends over 13 amino acids. CDR3 protein: CASKVEGVNEQFF. The CDR3, as DNA: TGTGCCAGCAAAGTAGAGGGGGTTAATGAGCAGTTCTTC.

The rearrangement joins TRBV3-1 to TRBJ1-5; no clear D. Germline values: CDR1 LGHDT, CDR2 YNNKEL (reference sequence). The CDR3 spans 14 residues. V was pared by 0 bases and J by 9 bases, with 12 bases between. The DNA for the CDR3 is TGTGCCAGCAGCCAAGAGGGAGATGGCGGGCCCCAGCATTTT. It codes for CASSQEGDGGPQHF.

This sequence joins TRBV5-4 and TRBJ2-3, with 7 positions matching TRBD1. V trimming: 0 bases; J trimming: 0 bases; junction bases outside the gene matches: 1. The CDR3 spans 15 residues. Germline CDR1 is SGHNT and CDR2 is YYREEE (reference sequence). In DNA form, the CDR3 reads TGTGCCAGCAGCTTGGAGGGGGCTAGCACAGATACGCAGTATTTT. Translating it yields CASSLEGASTDTQYF. The full variable domain, in which reference TRBV5-4 and TRBJ2-3 provide the parts outside the CDR3, is ETGVTQSPTHLIKTRGQQVTLRCSSQSGHNTVSWYQQALGQGPQFIFQYYREEENGRGNFPPRFSGLQFPNYSSELNVNALELDDSALYLCASSLEGASTDTQYFGPGTRLTVL.

The chain carries TRBV19 and TRBJ1-5; the D gene is possibly TRBD1 (6 bases). Germline lookup yields CDR1 LNHDA and CDR2 SQIVND (reference sequence). The CDR3 runs to 13 residues. The V end lost 9 bases, the J end lost 5 bases, and 14 bases lay between the germline ends. The CDR3, as DNA: TGTGCCAGCGCACGGACAGAATATCAGCCCCAGCATTTT. It encodes CASARTEYQPQHF.

This chain uses TRBV12-5 with TRBJ1-5; D possibly corresponds to TRBD1 (6 bases). The CDR3 loop spans 15 amino acids. CDR1 is LGHNT, CDR2 FRNRAP, per germline. Deletions cut 7 bases from V and 2 bases from J, with 15 bases between. In DNA, the CDR3 is TGTGCTAGTGCCCTTGAGGGGGGCGGCAATCAGCCCCAGCATTTT. Its protein is CASALEGGGNQPQHF.